The clone carrying this TCR beta chain showed up just a few times. The sample comes from a study of blood T cell repertoires in COVID-19. Study-level background: Sites across the United States, Italy and Spain contributed samples from acute and convalescent COVID-19. T cells, B-cell-depleted T cells, or PBMCs supplied cDNA or gDNA.

Authors' methods: Nucleated cell counts were estimated from reference gene primer amplification. Libraries were prepared by immunoSEQ multiplex PCR; TCRdb keeps only in-frame clonotypes and omits some of them. V and J calls and clone size follow that table, whereas D and trimming were derived from the DNA. The data show about 110,000 clones, with about four fifths seen just once and 16% held by the top ten. Germline CDR1 is MNHEY and CDR2 is SVGAGI. The ends were cut back, 9 bases at V and 5 bases at J, with 15 bases in the middle. This CDR3 contains 13 residues. Sample: peripheral blood. V usage is TRBV6-5 and J usage is TRBJ2-3; D may be TRBD2 (6 bases). The receptor was derived from an older woman with acute or convalescent COVID-19. The CDR3 DNA reads TGTGCCAGTGTGAGGACTACAAAAGATACGCAGTATTTT. It codes for CASVRTTKDTQYF.